The 4 T cell receptor beta chains listed next were all sequenced from one sample in a study of blood T cell repertoires in COVID-19. Clones were read by immunoSEQ multiplex PCR, and TCRdb kept only the in-frame ones, dropping some. The sample records approximately 440,000 clones, about 90% being singletons. Sequenced: PBMCs or T cells enriched from blood (not recorded which). The origin of the receptors is a man aged 18-30 years who had recovered from COVID-19.

The chain couples TRBV5-1 to TRBJ2-3, with 7 positions matching TRBD2. With 3 bases clipped from V and 6 bases from J, the junction kept 7 bases outside the gene matches. The V gene's germline CDR1 is SGHRS and CDR2 YFSETQ. The CDR3 consists of 14 residues. The CDR3 protein is CASSSGGAGDTQYF. As DNA, the CDR3 is TGCGCCAGCAGCTCGGGAGGAGCGGGCGATACGCAGTATTTT.

As for this clone: Other nucleotide sequences from this sample produce the same CDR3. CDR3 protein: CAWSRADTQYF. As DNA, the CDR3 is TGTGCCTGGAGTAGAGCAGATACGCAGTATTTT. The rearrangement joins TRBV30 to TRBJ2-3; the D is unclear. Germline V lookup: CDR1 GTSNPN, CDR2 SVGIG (reference sequence). This CDR3 comprises 11 residues. The V gene lost 2 bases and the J gene lost 4 bases, with 4 bases spanning the gap.

This chain's CDR3 is CASSSGVKSPLHF. As DNA, the CDR3 is TGTGCCAGCAGCTCGGGGGTAAAATCACCCCTCCACTTT. The chain carries TRBV2 and TRBJ1-6; a weak D match, TRBD1 (5 bases). This CDR3 spans 13 amino acids. V lost 6 bases and J 10 bases, leaving 13 bases between the germline ends. Germline V gene lookup returns CDR1 SNHLY and CDR2 FYNNEI.

The V and J genes are TRBV19 and TRBJ1-2; D might be TRBD1 (6 bases). The length of the CDR3 is 13 residues. The V gene lost 5 bases and the J gene lost 8 bases, with 15 bases spanning the gap. Germline CDR1 LNHDA, CDR2 SQIVND (reference sequence). The CDR3 DNA reads TGTGCCAGTAGTTACAGGGAAGTAGGGGGCTACACCTTC. Translation gives CASSYREVGGYTF.